The TCR beta chain under discussion was sequenced for a study of cytomegalovirus exposure and HLA in healthy donors. Between the trimmed V and J ends, which lost 2 bases and 0 bases, there was a span of 19 bases. CDR1 SGHNT and CDR2 YYREEE come from the germline V gene (reference sequence). The CDR3 loop spans 18 amino acids. The study ran its PCR with 60 Vbeta and 13 Jbeta primers. Produced via immunoSEQ multiplex PCR; TCRdb's table is partial and in-frame only. Of 150,000 to 200,000 clones in the sample, over 70% were seen once. The chain carries TRBV5-4 and TRBJ2-3; D may be TRBD2 (5 bases). The sequence derives from a man aged 45-65 years in good health and CMV-seropositive. Material for sequencing was PBMCs. CDR3 sequence: CASSFKSGGVTSTDTQYF. CDR3 nucleotide sequence: TGTGCCAGCAGCTTTAAGTCCGGAGGAGTAACTAGCACAGATACGCAGTATTTT.